A selection of T cell receptor beta chains follows, all from one sample in a study of blood T cells in healthy people across ages. TCRdb processed the 5' RACE reads anew with MiXCR; each CDR3 protein has one entry. Of 1.5 million to 1.8 million distinct CDR3 sequences in the sample, approximately 42% were seen once. Sequencing was done on a sample of blood. These receptors originate from a woman in her late teens or twenties in good health. The CDR3 runs from the conserved cysteine through the conserved F or W. Fields, in order: D gene, V gene, clone size, CDR3 length, J gene, CDR3 DNA, CDR3 protein. A D gene is named only where the DNA matches it firmly. The size of a clone is reported for some rows only, either as once, few or many, or as a class for expanded clones.

>NA|TRBV9|NA|13|TRBJ2-1
TGTGCCAGCAACCTGGGCCATACCTACGAGCAGTTCTTC
CASNLGHTYEQFF
>NA|TRBV7-2|many|15|TRBJ2-1
TGTGCCAGCAGCTTGATTGGCGGAAGCTACAATGAGCAGTTCTTC
CASSLIGGSYNEQFF
>TRBD1|TRBV5-6|NA|16|TRBJ1-5
TGTGCCAGCAGCCAGGACAGGGGGCGTAACAATCAGCCCCAGCATTTT
CASSQDRGRNNQPQHF
>TRBD1|TRBV2|few|12|TRBJ2-5
TGTGCCAGGACAGGGACACAAGAGACCCAGTACTTC
CARTGTQETQYF
>NA|TRBV7-8|few|12|TRBJ2-7
TGTGCCAGCAGCTTAGGATGGAATGAGCAGTACTTC
CASSLGWNEQYF
>TRBD2|TRBV27|NA|15|TRBJ2-1
TGTGCCAGCCGAGGCTTGCTAGCGGGGAAGGATGAGCAGTTCTTC
CASRGLLAGKDEQFF
>TRBD2|TRBV12-3/TRBV12-4|NA|15|TRBJ2-3
TGTGCCAGCAGGACTAGCGGGGAAAGCACAGATACGCAGTATTTT
CASRTSGESTDTQYF
>NA|TRBV27|NA|17|TRBJ1-2
TGTGCCAGCAGTTTACCCGGGCTCCCCCGGGCTAACTATGGCTACACCTTC
CASSLPGLPRANYGYTF
>TRBD1|TRBV29-1|NA|14|TRBJ1-1
TGCAGCGTTGAAGATAATGACAGGGGAGGTGAAGCTTTCTTT
CSVEDNDRGGEAFF
>TRBD1|TRBV6-2/TRBV6-3|NA|15|TRBJ2-3
TGTGCCAGCAGCGAGGGGGCCGTAGTCACAGATACGCAGTATTTT
CASSEGAVVTDTQYF
>NA|TRBV29-1|few|14|TRBJ2-6
TGCAGCGTTGATTTCGGGGCTGGGGCCAACGTCCTGACTTTC
CSVDFGAGANVLTF
>NA|TRBV29-1|NA|13|TRBJ2-3
TGCAGCGTCCAAGCAATCTACACAGATACGCAGTATTTT
CSVQAIYTDTQYF
>NA|TRBV25-1|NA|15|TRBJ1-1
TGTGCCAGCAGTGACCTGGGATCCATGACCACTGAAGCTTTCTTT
CASSDLGSMTTEAFF
>NA|TRBV7-2|NA|15|TRBJ1-1
TGTGCCAGCAGCCCTGCTGGAGGGCGGAACACTGAAGCTTTCTTT
CASSPAGGRNTEAFF
>NA|TRBV9|NA|13|TRBJ1-4
TGTGCCAGCAGCGTCGGAGGTAATGAAAAACTGTTTTTT
CASSVGGNEKLFF
>TRBD2|TRBV6-2/TRBV6-3|few|14|TRBJ2-7
TGTGCCAGCAGTTACGTTGCGGGAGTCAACGAGCAGTACTTC
CASSYVAGVNEQYF
>NA|TRBV4-1|NA|15|TRBJ1-4
TGCGCCAGCAGCCAAGCAGATTTTAGGGATGAAAAACTGTTTTTT
CASSQADFRDEKLFF
>NA|TRBV12-3/TRBV12-4|NA|14|TRBJ2-3
TGTGCCAGCAGCCCACGGGTGGCAGCAGATGCGCAGTATTTT
CASSPRVAADAQYF
>TRBD2|TRBV7-9|few|15|TRBJ2-1
TGTGCCAGCAGCTTTACTAGCGGGATTTACAATGAGCAGTTCTTC
CASSFTSGIYNEQFF
>NA|TRBV6-5|NA|12|TRBJ1-5
TGTGCCGCGGGGGGCCCCAATCAGCCCCAGCATTTT
CAAGGPNQPQHF
>TRBD1|TRBV28|few|15|TRBJ2-3
TGTGCCAGCAGCCCAACGACAGGGGGCTTGGATACGCAGTATTTT
CASSPTTGGLDTQYF
>NA|TRBV30|NA|15|TRBJ1-1
TGTGCCTGGAGTGTAACGGGGGGCATTGACACTGAAGCTTTCTTT
CAWSVTGGIDTEAFF
>NA|TRBV12-3/TRBV12-4|few|14|TRBJ1-2
TGTGCCAGCAGCTTCACAGGGTCCGGTCTTGGCTACACCTTC
CASSFTGSGLGYTF
>NA|TRBV12-3/TRBV12-4|NA|14|TRBJ1-4
TGTGCCAGCAGTTTTTCCCCGGTGTTCGAAAAACTGTTTTTT
CASSFSPVFEKLFF
>NA|TRBV27|few|11|TRBJ2-1
TGTGCCAGCAGTTTTGGGGGAGGGCAGTTCTTC
CASSFGGGQFF
>NA|TRBV20-1|NA|12|TRBJ2-3
TGCAGGGCTAAGCCAACCACAGATACGCAGTATTTT
CRAKPTTDTQYF
>TRBD2|TRBV2|NA|16|TRBJ2-1
TGTGCCAGCAGTGAATTTGGCGGGGGGATCTACAATGAGCAGTTCTTC
CASSEFGGGIYNEQFF
>TRBD1|TRBV13|NA|14|TRBJ1-6
TGTGCCAGCAGCGCCCGGGACAGGGACTCACCCCTCCACTTT
CASSARDRDSPLHF
>TRBD1|TRBV27|NA|14|TRBJ2-7
TGTGCCAGCAGTTGGACAGGGGATTTCTACGAGCAGTACTTC
CASSWTGDFYEQYF
>NA|TRBV4-3|NA|14|TRBJ1-1
TGCGCCAGCAGCAAAGTCCCTTCGGCGGGAGAAGCTTTCTTT
CASSKVPSAGEAFF
>NA|TRBV6-5|NA|14|TRBJ2-7
TGTGCCAGCGGGGGTCGGCAGGTCAACTACGAGCAGTACTTC
CASGGRQVNYEQYF
>NA|TRBV11-2|few|13|TRBJ1-2
TGTGCCAGCAGCTTACCAGGCTCGAATGGCTACACCTTC
CASSLPGSNGYTF
>TRBD2|TRBV5-1|NA|14|TRBJ2-7
TGCGCCAGCCGAACCGGGACTAGCGGGAGCGAGCAGTACTTC
CASRTGTSGSEQYF
>NA|TRBV29-1|few|8|TRBJ1-6
TGCAGCGTTGGACCCCTCCACTTT
CSVGPLHF
>NA|TRBV25-1|NA|17|TRBJ2-3
TGTGCCAGCAGTGAAATACGACGGGACGGAGCCACAGATACGCAGTATTTT
CASSEIRRDGATDTQYF
>NA|TRBV4-3|few|15|TRBJ1-2
TGCGCCAGCAGCTCCTCCCGGGGCGTTTACTATGGCTACACCTTC
CASSSSRGVYYGYTF
>NA|TRBV7-9|NA|12|TRBJ1-2
TGTGCCAGCAGCTTAACTACGGCTGGCTACACCTTC
CASSLTTAGYTF
>TRBD2|TRBV5-1|NA|14|TRBJ2-1
TGCGCCAGCAGCTTGAGAACTAGCGGAATCGGGACGTTCTTC
CASSLRTSGIGTFF
>TRBD1|TRBV25-1|few|15|TRBJ2-1
TGTGCCAGCAGTGGGGGGACAGGGCCTAGGGATGAGCAGTTCTTC
CASSGGTGPRDEQFF
>NA|TRBV7-2|NA|14|TRBJ2-5
TGTGCCAGCAGCTCCGGTTGGTACCAAGAGACCCAGTACTTC
CASSSGWYQETQYF
>TRBD1|TRBV29-1|NA|14|TRBJ1-4
TGCAGCGTTGAATTACAGGGGTTTCCTGAAAAACTGTTTTTT
CSVELQGFPEKLFF
>NA|TRBV7-3|NA|17|TRBJ2-2
TGTGCCAGCAGCTTAATGGGCGGGACAAGGAACACCGGGGAGCTGTTTTTT
CASSLMGGTRNTGELFF
>TRBD1|TRBV5-4|NA|15|TRBJ2-7
TGTGCCAGCAGCTTGGGACAGGGGGTTCCCTACGAGCAGTACTTC
CASSLGQGVPYEQYF
>TRBD2|TRBV7-2|NA|15|TRBJ2-1
TGTGCCAGCAGCTTATTCGAGACTAGCTCGGTTGAGCAGTTCTTC
CASSLFETSSVEQFF
>NA|TRBV28|NA|15|TRBJ1-2
TGTGCCAGCAGCCCCAGGACCCTAGATAACTATGGCTACACCTTC
CASSPRTLDNYGYTF
>NA|TRBV20-1|NA|16|TRBJ1-1
TGCAGTGCTATTAGGGGAACCGGGACTAAGGACACTGAAGCTTTCTTT
CSAIRGTGTKDTEAFF
>NA|TRBV20-1|NA|15|TRBJ2-7
TGCAGTGCTCCCAGGGGCGGGAGTACTTACAATGAGCAGTACTTC
CSAPRGGSTYNEQYF
>NA|TRBV7-2|NA|16|TRBJ1-2
TGTGCCAGCAGCTTAGGGCCACTGGGGGAGATCTATGGCTACACCTTC
CASSLGPLGEIYGYTF
>TRBD2|TRBV5-1|NA|17|TRBJ2-2
TGCGCCAGCAGCTTCGGCCTAGCGGGCGCGAACACCGGGGAGCTGTTTTTT
CASSFGLAGANTGELFF
>NA|TRBV12-3/TRBV12-4|few|14|TRBJ2-3
TGTGCCAGCAGTTTTTCGGCAGGCCGGGTTACGCAGTATTTT
CASSFSAGRVTQYF
>NA|TRBV7-8|NA|16|TRBJ2-1
TGTGCCGGCAGCTCCGGAGGGGCAGGGGGCTACAATGAGCAGTTCTTC
CAGSSGGAGGYNEQFF